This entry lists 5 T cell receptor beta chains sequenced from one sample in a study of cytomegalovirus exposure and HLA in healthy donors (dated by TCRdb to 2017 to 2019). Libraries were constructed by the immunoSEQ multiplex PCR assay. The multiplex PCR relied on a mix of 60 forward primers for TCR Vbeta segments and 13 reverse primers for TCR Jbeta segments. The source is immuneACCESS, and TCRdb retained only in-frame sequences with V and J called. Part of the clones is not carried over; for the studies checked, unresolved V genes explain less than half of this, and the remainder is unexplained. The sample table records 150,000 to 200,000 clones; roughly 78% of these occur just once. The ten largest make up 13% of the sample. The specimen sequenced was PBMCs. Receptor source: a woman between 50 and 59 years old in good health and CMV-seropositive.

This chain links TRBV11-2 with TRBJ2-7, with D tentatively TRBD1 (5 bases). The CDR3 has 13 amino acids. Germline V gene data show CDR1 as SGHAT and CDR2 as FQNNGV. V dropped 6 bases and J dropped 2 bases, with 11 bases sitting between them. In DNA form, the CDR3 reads TGTGCCAGCAGTTACGACAGAGCCTACGAGCAGTACTTC. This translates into CASSYDRAYEQYF.

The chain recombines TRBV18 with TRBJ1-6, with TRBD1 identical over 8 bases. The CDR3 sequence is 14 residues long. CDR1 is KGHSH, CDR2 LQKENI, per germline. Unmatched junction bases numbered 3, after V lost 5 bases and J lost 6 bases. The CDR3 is CASSDRGGNSPLHF. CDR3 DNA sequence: TGTGCCAGCTCAGACAGGGGTGGTAATTCACCCCTCCACTTT.

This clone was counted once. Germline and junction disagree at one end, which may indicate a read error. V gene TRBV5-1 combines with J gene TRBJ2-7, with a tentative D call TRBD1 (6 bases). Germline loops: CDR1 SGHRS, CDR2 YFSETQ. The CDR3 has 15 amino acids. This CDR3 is CASRLAGTSSYEQYF. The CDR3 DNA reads TGCGCCAGCAGATTGGCCGGGACATCTTCCTACGAGCAGTACTTC.

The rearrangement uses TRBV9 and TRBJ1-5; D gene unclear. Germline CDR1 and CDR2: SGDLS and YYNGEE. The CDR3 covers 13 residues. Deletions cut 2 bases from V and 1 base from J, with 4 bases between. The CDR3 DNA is TGTGCCAGCAGCGTCGGGAGCAATCAGCCCCAGCATTTT. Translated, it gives CASSVGSNQPQHF.

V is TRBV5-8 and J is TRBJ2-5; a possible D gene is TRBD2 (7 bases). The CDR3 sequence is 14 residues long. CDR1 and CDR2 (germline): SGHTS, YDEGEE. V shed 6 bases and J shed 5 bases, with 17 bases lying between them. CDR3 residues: CASNGGGPKETQYF. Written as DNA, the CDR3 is TGTGCCAGCAATGGGGGGGGGCCGAAGGAGACCCAGTACTTC.